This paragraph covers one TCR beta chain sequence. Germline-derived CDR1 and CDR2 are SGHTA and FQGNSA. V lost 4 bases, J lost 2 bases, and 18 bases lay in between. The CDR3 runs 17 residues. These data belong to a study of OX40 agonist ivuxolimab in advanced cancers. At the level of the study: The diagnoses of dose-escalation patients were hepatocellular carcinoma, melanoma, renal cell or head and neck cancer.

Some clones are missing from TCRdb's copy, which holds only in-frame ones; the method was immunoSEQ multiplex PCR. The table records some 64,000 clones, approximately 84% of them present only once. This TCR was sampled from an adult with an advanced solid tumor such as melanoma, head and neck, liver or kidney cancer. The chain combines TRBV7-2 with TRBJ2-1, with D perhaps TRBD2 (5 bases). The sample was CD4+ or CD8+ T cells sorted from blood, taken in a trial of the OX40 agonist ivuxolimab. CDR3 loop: CASSYPVGASPYNEQFF. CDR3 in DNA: TGTGCCAGCAGCTATCCGGTGGGAGCAAGTCCCTACAATGAGCAGTTCTTC.